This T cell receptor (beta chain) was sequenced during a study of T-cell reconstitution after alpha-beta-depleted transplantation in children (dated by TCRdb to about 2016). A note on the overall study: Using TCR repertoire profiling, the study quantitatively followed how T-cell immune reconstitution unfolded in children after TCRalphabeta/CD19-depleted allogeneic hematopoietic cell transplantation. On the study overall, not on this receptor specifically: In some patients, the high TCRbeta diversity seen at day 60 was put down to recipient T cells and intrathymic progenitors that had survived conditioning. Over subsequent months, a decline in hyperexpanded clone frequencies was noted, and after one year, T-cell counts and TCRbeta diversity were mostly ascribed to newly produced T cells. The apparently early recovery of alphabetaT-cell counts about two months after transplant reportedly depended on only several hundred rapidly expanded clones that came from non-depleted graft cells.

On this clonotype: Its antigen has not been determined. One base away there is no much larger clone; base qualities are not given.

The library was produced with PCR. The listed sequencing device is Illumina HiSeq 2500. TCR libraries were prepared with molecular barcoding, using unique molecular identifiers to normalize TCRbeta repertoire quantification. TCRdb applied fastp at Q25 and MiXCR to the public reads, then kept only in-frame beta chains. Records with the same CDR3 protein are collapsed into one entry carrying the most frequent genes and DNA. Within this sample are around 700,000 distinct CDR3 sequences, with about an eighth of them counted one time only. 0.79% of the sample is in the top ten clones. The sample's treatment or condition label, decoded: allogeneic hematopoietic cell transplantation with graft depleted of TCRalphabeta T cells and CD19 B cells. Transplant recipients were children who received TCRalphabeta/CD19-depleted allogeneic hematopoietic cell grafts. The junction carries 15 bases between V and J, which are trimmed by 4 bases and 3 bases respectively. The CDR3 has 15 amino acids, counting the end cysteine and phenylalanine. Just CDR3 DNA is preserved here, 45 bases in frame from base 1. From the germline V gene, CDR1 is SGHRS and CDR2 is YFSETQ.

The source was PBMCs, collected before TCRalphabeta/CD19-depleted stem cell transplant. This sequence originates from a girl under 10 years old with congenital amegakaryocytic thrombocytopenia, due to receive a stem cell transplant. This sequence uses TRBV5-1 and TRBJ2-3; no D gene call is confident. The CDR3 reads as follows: CASSSRASGTDTQYF. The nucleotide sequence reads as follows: TGCGCCAGCAGCAGCCGGGCCTCTGGAACAGATACGCAGTATTTT.